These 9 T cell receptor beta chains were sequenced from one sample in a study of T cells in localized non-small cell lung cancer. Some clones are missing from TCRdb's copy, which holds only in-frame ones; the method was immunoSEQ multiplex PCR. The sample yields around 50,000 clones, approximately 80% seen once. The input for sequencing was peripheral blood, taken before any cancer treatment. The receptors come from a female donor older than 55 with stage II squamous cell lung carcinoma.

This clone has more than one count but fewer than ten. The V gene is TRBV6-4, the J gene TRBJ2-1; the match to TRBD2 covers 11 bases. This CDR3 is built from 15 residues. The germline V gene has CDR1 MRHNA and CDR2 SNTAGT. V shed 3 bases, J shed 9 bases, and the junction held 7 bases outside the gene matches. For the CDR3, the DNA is TGTGCCAGCAGTGAGGTGCTAGCGGGGGGTTTTGAGCAGTTCTTC. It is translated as CASSEVLAGGFEQFF.

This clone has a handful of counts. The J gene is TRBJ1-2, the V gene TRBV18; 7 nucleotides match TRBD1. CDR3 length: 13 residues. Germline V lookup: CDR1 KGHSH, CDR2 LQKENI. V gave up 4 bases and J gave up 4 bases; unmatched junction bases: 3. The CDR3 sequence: CASSQGAGYGYTF. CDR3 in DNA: TGTGCCAGCTCACAGGGGGCGGGCTATGGCTACACCTTC.

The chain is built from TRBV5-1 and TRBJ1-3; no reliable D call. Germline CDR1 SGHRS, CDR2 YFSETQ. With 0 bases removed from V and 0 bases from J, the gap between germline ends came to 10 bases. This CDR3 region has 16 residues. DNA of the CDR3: TGCGCCAGCAGCTTGGGAGGGTTACGCTCTGGAAACACCATATATTTT. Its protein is CASSLGGLRSGNTIYF.

Here the CDR3 reads CASSPPADRNQPQHF. The CDR3 region has the DNA TGTGCCAGCTCACCACCGGCAGACAGAAATCAGCCCCAGCATTTT. The chain combines TRBV18 with TRBJ1-5; D is perhaps TRBD1 (5 bases). From germline, CDR1 is KGHSH and CDR2 LQKENI. There are 15 residues in the CDR3. Between the trimmed V and J ends, which lost 0 bases and 4 bases, there was a span of 10 bases.

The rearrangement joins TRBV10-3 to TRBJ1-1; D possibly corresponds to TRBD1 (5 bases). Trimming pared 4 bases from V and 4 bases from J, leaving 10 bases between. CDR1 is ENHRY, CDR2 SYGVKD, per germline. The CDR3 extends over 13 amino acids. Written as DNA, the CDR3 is TGTGCCATCAGTGGGGGGTTCGGCACTGAAGCTTTCTTT. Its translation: CAISGGFGTEAFF.

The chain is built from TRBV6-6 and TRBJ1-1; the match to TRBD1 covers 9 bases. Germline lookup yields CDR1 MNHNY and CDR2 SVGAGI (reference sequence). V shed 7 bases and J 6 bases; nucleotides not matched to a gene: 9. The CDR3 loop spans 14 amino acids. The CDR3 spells CASTTGGGKPEAFF. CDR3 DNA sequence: TGTGCCAGCACCACAGGGGGCGGAAAGCCTGAAGCTTTCTTT.

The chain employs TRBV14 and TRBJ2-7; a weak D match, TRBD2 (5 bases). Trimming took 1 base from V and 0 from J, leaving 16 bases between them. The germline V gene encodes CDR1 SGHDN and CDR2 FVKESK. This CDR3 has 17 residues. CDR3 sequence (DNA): TGTGCCAGCAGCCAAGTTTCACGACGTGGGAGCTCCTACGAGCAGTACTTC. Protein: CASSQVSRRGSSYEQYF.

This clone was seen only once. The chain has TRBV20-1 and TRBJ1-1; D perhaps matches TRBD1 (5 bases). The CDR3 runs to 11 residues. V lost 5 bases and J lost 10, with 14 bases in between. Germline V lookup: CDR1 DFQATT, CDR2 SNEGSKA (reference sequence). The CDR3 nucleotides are TGCAGTGCTCAAAGGGGCTGGGGAGCTTTCTTT. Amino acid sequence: CSAQRGWGAFF.

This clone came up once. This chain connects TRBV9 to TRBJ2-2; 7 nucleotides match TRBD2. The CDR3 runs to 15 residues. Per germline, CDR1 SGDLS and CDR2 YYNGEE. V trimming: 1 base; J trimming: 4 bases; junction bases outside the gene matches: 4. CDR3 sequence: CASSVSGAGTGELFF. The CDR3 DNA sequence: TGTGCCAGCAGCGTAAGCGGGGCGGGCACCGGGGAGCTGTTTTTT.